This TCR beta chain was recovered during a study of cytomegalovirus exposure and HLA in healthy donors. Study as a whole: Falling in the Caucasian-associated ancestry cluster were 80% to 90% of approximately 410 genotyped donors.

The junction had 5 bases not matched to a gene; V was cut back by 1 base and J by 5 bases. The germline CDR1 and CDR2 sequences are SGHTA and FQGTGA. CDR3 size: 16 residues. The donors (healthy individuals) were bone marrow donors. The PCR ran on 60 Vbeta and 13 Jbeta primers. Clones were sequenced by immunoSEQ multiplex PCR, and TCRdb holds only the in-frame ones, with some missing. The repertoire holds approximately 160,000 clones, with under 80% as singletons. This sequence joins TRBV7-3 and TRBJ1-6, with 7 bases aligning to TRBD1. Sequencing was done on a sample of PBMCs. The sequence was obtained from a woman between 45 and 60 years old in good health and CMV-seropositive. DNA of the CDR3: TGTGCCAGCAGCTTAAAGACAGGGTCCCATAATTCACCCCTCCACTTT. Translated, it gives CASSLKTGSHNSPLHF.